This paragraph covers one T cell receptor beta chain sequence. The antigen is unknown. This entry is derived from a study of Graves' ophthalmopathy and Graves' hyperthyroidism. Study background: Hyperthyroidism was considered stable when no ophthalmopathy appeared within 18 months of follow-up. Study-wide findings and caveats: Discrimination between ophthalmopathy and stable hyperthyroidism by a 13-signature model showed roughly 85% sensitivity and about 84% specificity.

Germline V lookup: CDR1 SGDLS, CDR2 YYNGEE. V lost 6 bases, J lost 0 bases, and 12 bases lay in between. The CDR3 contains 14 residues. Amplification from RNA transcripts yielded the TCR beta CDR3 regions. HTBI-primed RT-PCR formed the first round, and a multiplex PCR formed the second. TCRdb processed the multiplex PCR reads anew with MiXCR; each CDR3 protein has one entry. The table lists some 1.1 million distinct CDR3 sequences, roughly two fifths of them singletons. Diagnosis used clinical symptoms, serum thyroxine, TRAb, thyroid ultrasound and orbital computed tomography. Sequencing used peripheral blood or thyroid tissue (not recorded which). This clonotype was obtained from an adult man with Graves' hyperthyroidism. This chain connects TRBV9 to TRBJ1-2; D unresolved. The CDR3 sequence: CASIGQPSNYGYTF. CDR3 nucleotides: TGTGCCAGCATCGGTCAACCGTCTAACTATGGCTACACCTTC.